This T cell receptor beta chain was found in a study of cytomegalovirus exposure and HLA in healthy donors. CDR3 length: 16 amino acids. V trimming: 4 bases; J trimming: 3 bases; junction bases outside the gene matches: 9. Germline CDR1 is MNHNS and CDR2 is SASEGT. Use of 60 Vbeta and 13 Jbeta primers characterized the PCR. Profiling relied on immunoSEQ multiplex PCR, and the TCRdb table lists in-frame clones only, not all of them. The sample yields under 200,000 clones, 65% to 85% seen once. The sequencing input was PBMCs. The chain couples TRBV6-1 to TRBJ2-3, with 8 bases identical to TRBD2. The sequence was obtained from a man aged 35-49 years in good health and CMV-seropositive. CDR3 residues: CASSVYTSGGTDTQYF. CDR3 coding DNA: TGTGCCAGCAGTGTCTATACTAGCGGAGGTACAGATACGCAGTATTTT.